This TCR beta chain is from a study of T cell responses to AZD1222 COVID-19 vaccine. Study-wide points: The donor cohort was predominantly white British with a female majority, and clonal diversity may have been underestimated.

The assay was immunoSEQ multiplex PCR, and TCRdb's table has in-frame clones only and misses some. The table includes roughly 150,000 clones, approximately 91% detected once. In the case of this clone: Antigen: not known.

Trimming left V 5 bases short and J 0 bases short, with 10 bases between. From germline, CDR1 is SGHVS and CDR2 FQNEAQ. There are 15 residues in the CDR3. This chain connects TRBV7-8 to TRBJ1-4, with unresolved D. The specimen comprised peripheral blood, sampled 28 days after the second AZD1222 dose. This receptor was obtained from an adult who received the AZD1222 COVID-19 vaccine. The CDR3 DNA reads as TGTGCCAGCAGCCCGCGCGCAGCAACTAATGAAAAACTGTTTTTT. Translation gives CASSPRAATNEKLFF.